Detailed here is one TCR beta chain. This clone appeared a single time. Its antigen remains unidentified. Base qualities are not provided; no much larger clone lies one nucleotide away. CDR1 MDHEN and CDR2 SYDVKM were looked up in the germline V gene. From cysteine to phenylalanine, the CDR3 is 14 amino acids long. The DNA shown is the 42-base CDR3, in frame from base 1. V is cut back by 5 bases and J by 5 bases, with 5 bases in the junction unmatched. The sample belongs to a study of cytomegalovirus exposure and HLA in healthy donors (dated by TCRdb to about 2017). About the full investigation: In an earlier analysis of some 550 of the donors, 250 to 350 Gb of sequence data and roughly 100 million unique TCR beta sequences from 180 million or so T cells were reported. An early release that covered about 600 HLA-typed donors contained about 300 gigabases of sequencing data and tens of millions of unique TCR sequences. The genetic ancestry cluster associated with self-reported Caucasian donors included 81% of the roughly 400 genotyped donors. The study aimed to test whether signatures of past pathogen exposure could be identified by cataloging public T cell receptors. The study profiled the T cell repertoires of hundreds of subjects by immunosequencing and related them to cytomegalovirus serostatus. Besides the first cohort of roughly 700 subjects, a separate validation cohort made up of around 120 different subjects was used. High-throughput TCR immunosequencing, statistical association of individual TCRs with disease status, and machine learning were combined to predict cytomegalovirus infection status. To study patterns of TCR occurrence, a later analysis re-analyzed previously published TCR beta repertoires from around 660 donors and added high-resolution HLA genotyping. Rather than using new phenotypic data, the later analysis identified candidate immune exposures from TCR beta sequences and from how often those sequences occurred across donors. An earlier analysis of several hundred of the donors applied high-throughput TCR beta sequencing to assess whether each TCR beta V gene segment acted as functional or pseudogenic. Donor age, sex, ethnicity and CMV serostatus were compiled alongside the repertoire data. A later genetic analysis used genome-wide SNP genotypes for about 65% of the 666 donors, treating that subset as a discovery cohort. Every discovery cohort repertoire had been produced on one sequencing platform. Class I and class II HLA loci were covered by the typing at four-digit resolution. Typing coverage varied by locus: about 629-630 donors for A, B, C, DRB1 and DQB1; under 550 for DQA1; some 610 for DPA1; some 470 for DPB1. Roughly 5 DR-DQ haplotypes were handled as single units for association and clustering because linkage in the cohort was strong. Across some 400 genotyped donors of the cohort, an average of roughly 250,000 unique TCR beta nucleotide sequences per donor were sequenced, and approximately 17% of those sequences were non-productive. The investigation overall reported the following: In a later analysis, more than 15,000 TCR beta sequences were associated with specific HLA alleles at a false discovery rate of 0.05. This cohort had only TCR beta chains sequenced, and the lack of alpha or paired-chain data limited which features could be detected. For the cohort, immune exposure information was limited to CMV serostatus. A later analysis reported that several top co-occurrence clusters appeared linked to parvovirus B19, influenza, CMV and Epstein-Barr virus. A few of the identified cytomegalovirus-associated TCR beta chains were confirmed in vitro to be specific for cytomegalovirus antigens. The authors suggested that the approach could potentially be extended to other disease states and immunological phenotypes. A later genetic analysis associated a missense DCLRE1C variant with V-gene and J-gene trimming of TCR beta chains, and an independent cohort replicated the association. Sequencing depth was assumed to be roughly uniform across donors in the presence/absence analyses, though that assumption may not hold. Compared with the approximately 600-donor mean, donors in an Asian-associated ancestry cluster had fewer N-insertions in productive TCRs, according to a later genetic analysis. A cluster of highly shared sequence variants was judged likely to be a technical artifact of the sequencing pipeline. Because HLA typing was missing for some donors at each locus, association tests included only the typed subset. The earlier analysis of approximately 560 of the donors excluded over 15 rarely observed V segments, including chromosome 9 orphons, because counts were too low. Linkage disequilibrium might explain the correlated functional status among segregating V segments, but an unknown experimental factor could not be excluded. The 87-base-pair reads could not distinguish some IMGT-functional V segments, including TRBV6-2 and TRBV6-3, so those segments were excluded. In an earlier analysis of 450 to 750 of the donors, most TCR beta V segments appeared in productive rearrangements about 87% or about 30% of the time, broadly matching IMGT annotations. The classifier was reported to diagnose cytomegalovirus status with high specificity and sensitivity in both the original cohort and the validation cohort. While some public TCRs were present in many individuals, most TCR sequences turned up only very rarely across donors. In a later analysis, HLA-associated TCR beta chains were found to be more clonally expanded and to have lower generation probabilities than equally common non-associated chains. In a later analysis, most CMV-associated TCR beta chains were found to appear HLA-restricted, with HLA associations seemingly driven largely by CMV exposure. A further reported finding was that TCR beta sequences accurately predicted the HLA-A and HLA-B alleles for most subjects in the first cohort. In a later analysis, the rate of TCR association differed among HLA loci, with DRB1 alleles having the most associated TCRs and HLA-C alleles having the fewest. The study gave a list of about 160 TCR beta chains associated with cytomegalovirus. Assigning TCR associations to individual alleles was difficult when HLA alleles, especially DR and DQ, strongly co-occurred.

Library creation used the immunoSEQ multiplex PCR assay. A mixture of 60 forward primers for TCR Vbeta segments and 13 reverse primers for TCR Jbeta segments was used in the multiplex PCR. Amplification of the CDR3 region of rearranged TCR beta genes was performed with a multiplex PCR assay on genomic DNA. On the Illumina HiSeq System, the amplified TCR beta libraries were sequenced as 87-base-pair reads. Processing in the source paper ran as follows. In a later analysis, roughly 80 million unique TCR beta chains were counted across the 690 or so repertoires, and roughly 10 million of these chains were shared by at least two donors. To remove PCR and sequencing errors, raw reads were error-corrected and collapsed into unique sequences using a nearest-neighbor algorithm that merged closely related sequences. To assign V, D and J gene segments, CDR3 sequences were aligned to IMGT reference sequences. For a sequence to be retained, a match of at least six nucleotides to both a V gene segment and a J gene segment was required. A rearrangement counted as productive if the CDR3 had no stop codons and remained in frame with V and J, and every other rearrangement counted as non-productive. CDR3 was defined according to IMGT convention as the region running from the second conserved V-encoded cysteine to the conserved J-encoded phenylalanine. Sequences without an unambiguous match to a single V gene segment were excluded from the earlier analysis of a few hundred of the donors. In an earlier analysis of several hundred of the donors, V segments were called functional above 56.7% productive rearrangements and were called segregating when the between-donor standard deviation exceeded 5%. To diagnose cytomegalovirus status from the catalog of TCR beta chain sequences, a statistical classification framework was built. In a later analysis, TCR nucleotide sequences were compared against IMGT/GENE-DB human TR gene sequences so that V and J genes could be assigned. Using the TCRdist pipeline, a later analysis assigned CDR3 sequences along with most-parsimonious VDJ recombination scenarios. In a later analysis, every TCR beta chain was defined by the combination of its CDR3 amino acid sequence and its V-gene family, and reads without a unique V-gene family were dropped. In a later analysis, fewer than 600 highly shared, low-generation-probability nucleotide sequences were removed to address suspected cross-contamination and a sequencing artifact. In a later analysis, a clonal expansion index for each public chain was calculated from normalized within-repertoire ranks of inferred template counts. Generation probabilities in a later analysis came from a VDJ recombination model fitted to out-of-frame rearrangements, and those results were checked against IGoR. A later analysis scored TCR-TCR, TCR-HLA and TCR-CMV co-occurrence with hypergeometric tests, applying a repertoire-size bias correction to TCR pairs. To estimate false discovery rates, a later analysis permuted the HLA or CMV assignments 20 times. In a later analysis, co-occurring TCRs were grouped with DBSCAN, and TCRdist sequence similarity was added when clustering was performed within HLA-allele-positive subsets. Co-occurrence clustering excluded repertoires with fewer than 30,000 or more than 120,000 public chains, plus five with anomalous nucleotide sharing. What TCRdb holds here is the immuneACCESS table cut down to in-frame rearrangements. Part of the clones is not present; checked against another copy, under half of the missing clones reflect an unresolved V gene, and the others are unexplained. Clone size and V and J calls were adopted from that table, with D and trimming inferred from the DNA. The sample table shows about 190,000 clones, and about 83% are seen once. The ten largest clonotypes hold approximately 6% of the sample.

In total, around 600 healthy bone marrow donors made up the cohort. Cohort members were all nominally healthy when sampled, although unrecorded immune exposures were likely present. The donor tested CMV seropositive and was one of the 289 seropositive cohort members. Each donor provided a peripheral blood sample, and peripheral blood mononuclear cells were used for TCR beta sequencing. Genomic DNA extraction from the blood cell samples was performed with the Qiagen DNeasy Blood Extraction Kit. The sequence joins TRBV28 to TRBJ1-1, and TRBD1 matches 10 of the central bases. The specimen was PBMCs. This TCR came from a woman aged 25 to 45 in good health and CMV-seropositive. The DNA reads as follows: TGTGCCAGCAGTCTGTGGACAGGGGGGACTGAAGCTTTCTTT. Its translation is CASSLWTGGTEAFF.